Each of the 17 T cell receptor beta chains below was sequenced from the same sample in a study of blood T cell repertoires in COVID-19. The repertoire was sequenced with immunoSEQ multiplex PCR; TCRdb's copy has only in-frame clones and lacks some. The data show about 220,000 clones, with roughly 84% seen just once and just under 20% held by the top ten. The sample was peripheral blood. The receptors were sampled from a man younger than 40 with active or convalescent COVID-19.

The CDR3 region has the DNA TGTGCCACCGGAGCGGGAGGTCAGGGCACAGATACGCAGTATTTT. It is translated as CATGAGGQGTDTQYF. This chain joins TRBV24-1 and TRBJ2-3; 9 positions match TRBD2. J was trimmed by 1 base and V by 9 bases; bases with no gene match: 7. CDR1 is KGHDR and CDR2 is SFDVKD in the germline V gene. This CDR3 comprises 15 residues.

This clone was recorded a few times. CDR3 in amino acids: CASSFRRSYSNQPQHF. CDR3 DNA sequence: TGTGCCAGCAGCTTTAGGAGATCCTATAGCAATCAGCCCCAGCATTTT. The chain has TRBV5-6 and TRBJ1-5; D gene ambiguous. V was cut by 2 bases and J by 0 bases, with 12 bases left in between. CDR1 and CDR2 (germline): SGHDT, YYEEEE. The length of the CDR3 is 16 residues.

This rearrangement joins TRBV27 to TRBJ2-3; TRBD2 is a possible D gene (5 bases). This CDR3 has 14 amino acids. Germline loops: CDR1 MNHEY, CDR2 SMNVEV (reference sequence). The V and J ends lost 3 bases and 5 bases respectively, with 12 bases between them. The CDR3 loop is CASSFSSRGDTQYF. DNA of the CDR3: TGTGCCAGCAGTTTTAGTAGCCGGGGAGATACGCAGTATTTT.

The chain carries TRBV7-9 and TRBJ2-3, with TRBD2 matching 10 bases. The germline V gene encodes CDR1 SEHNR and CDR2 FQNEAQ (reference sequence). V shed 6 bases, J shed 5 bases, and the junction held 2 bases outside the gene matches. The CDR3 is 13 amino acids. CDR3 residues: CASRLAGLDTQYF. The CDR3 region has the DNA TGTGCCAGCAGACTAGCGGGATTAGATACGCAGTATTTT.

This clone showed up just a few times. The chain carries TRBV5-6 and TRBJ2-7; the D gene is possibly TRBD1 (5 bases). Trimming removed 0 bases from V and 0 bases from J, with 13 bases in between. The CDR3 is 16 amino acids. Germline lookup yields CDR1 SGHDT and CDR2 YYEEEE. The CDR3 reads CASSLVPRVSSYEQYF. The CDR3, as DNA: TGTGCCAGCAGCTTGGTCCCCAGGGTGAGCTCCTACGAGCAGTACTTC.

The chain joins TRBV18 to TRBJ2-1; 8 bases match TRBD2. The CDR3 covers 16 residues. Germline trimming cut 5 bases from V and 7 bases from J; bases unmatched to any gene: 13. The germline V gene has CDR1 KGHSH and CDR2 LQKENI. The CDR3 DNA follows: TGTGCCAGCTCATGGACTAGCTCGGGCTCGGCGAATGAGCAGTTCTTC. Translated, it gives CASSWTSSGSANEQFF.

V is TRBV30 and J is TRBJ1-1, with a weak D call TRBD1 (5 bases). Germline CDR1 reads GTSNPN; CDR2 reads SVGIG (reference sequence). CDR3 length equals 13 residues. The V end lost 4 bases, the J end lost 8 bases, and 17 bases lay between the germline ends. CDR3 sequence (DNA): TGTGCCTGGAAAAGGGCAAGGGGCTCAGAAGCTTTCTTT. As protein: CAWKRARGSEAFF.

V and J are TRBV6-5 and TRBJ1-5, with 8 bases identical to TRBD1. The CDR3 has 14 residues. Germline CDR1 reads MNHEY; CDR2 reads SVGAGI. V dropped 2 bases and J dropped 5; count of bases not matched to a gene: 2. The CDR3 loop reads CASSYQGADQPQHF. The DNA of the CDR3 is TGTGCCAGCAGTTACCAGGGGGCAGATCAGCCCCAGCATTTT.

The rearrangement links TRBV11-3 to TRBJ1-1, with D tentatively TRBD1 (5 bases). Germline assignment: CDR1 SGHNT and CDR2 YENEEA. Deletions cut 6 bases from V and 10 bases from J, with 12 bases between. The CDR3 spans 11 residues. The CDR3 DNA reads TGTGCCAGCAGTACGGGGGGTACAGCTTTCTTT. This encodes CASSTGGTAFF.

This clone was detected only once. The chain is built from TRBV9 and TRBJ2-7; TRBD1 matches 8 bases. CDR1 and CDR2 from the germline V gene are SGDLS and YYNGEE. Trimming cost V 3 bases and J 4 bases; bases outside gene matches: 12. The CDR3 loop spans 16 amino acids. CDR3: CASSEFIPRDRYEQYF. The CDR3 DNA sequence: TGTGCCAGCAGCGAGTTCATCCCCCGGGACAGGTACGAGCAGTACTTC.

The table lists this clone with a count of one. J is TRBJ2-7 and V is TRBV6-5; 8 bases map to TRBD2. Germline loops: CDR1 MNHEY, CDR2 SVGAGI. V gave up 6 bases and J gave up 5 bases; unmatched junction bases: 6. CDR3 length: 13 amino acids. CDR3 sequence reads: CASRPRGGNEQYF. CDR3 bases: TGTGCCAGCAGACCCCGGGGGGGGAACGAGCAGTACTTC.

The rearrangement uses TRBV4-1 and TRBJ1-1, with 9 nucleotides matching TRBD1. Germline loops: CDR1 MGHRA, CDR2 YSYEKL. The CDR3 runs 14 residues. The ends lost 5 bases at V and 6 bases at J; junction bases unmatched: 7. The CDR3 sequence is CASSYRDRVSEAFF. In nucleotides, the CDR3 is TGCGCCAGCAGCTACCGGGACAGGGTGTCTGAAGCTTTCTTT.

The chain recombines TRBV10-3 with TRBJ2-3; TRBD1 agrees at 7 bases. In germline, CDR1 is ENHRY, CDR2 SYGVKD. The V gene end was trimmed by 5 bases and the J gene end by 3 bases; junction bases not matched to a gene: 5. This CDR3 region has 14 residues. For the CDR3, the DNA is TGTGCCATCAGTCGGGACAGCACTACAGATACGCAGTATTTT. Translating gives CAISRDSTTDTQYF.

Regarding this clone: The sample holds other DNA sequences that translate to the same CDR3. The DNA of the CDR3 is TGTGCCACCAGCAGAGATCAACAGCCCCAGCATTTT. The encoded protein is CATSRDQQPQHF. This chain links TRBV15 with TRBJ1-5; D is undetermined. Trimming shortened V by 0 bases and J by 7 bases, and 4 bases separated the two germline ends. Germline CDR1 LNHNV, CDR2 YYDKDF (reference sequence). CDR3 length: 12 amino acids. Drawing the rest from reference TRBV15 and TRBJ1-5, the complete variable domain is DAMVIQNPRYQVTQFGKPVTLSCSQTLNHNVMYWYQQKSSQAPKLLFHYYDKDFNNEADTPDNFQSRRPNTSFCFLDIRSPGLGDTAMYLCATSRDQQPQHFGDGTRLSIL.

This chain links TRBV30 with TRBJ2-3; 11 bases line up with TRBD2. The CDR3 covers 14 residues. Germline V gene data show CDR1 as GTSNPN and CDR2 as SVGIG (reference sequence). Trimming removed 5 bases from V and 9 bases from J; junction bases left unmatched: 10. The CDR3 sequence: CAWSGLAASGTQYF. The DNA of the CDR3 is TGTGCCTGGTCGGGACTAGCGGCCTCCGGGACGCAGTATTTT.

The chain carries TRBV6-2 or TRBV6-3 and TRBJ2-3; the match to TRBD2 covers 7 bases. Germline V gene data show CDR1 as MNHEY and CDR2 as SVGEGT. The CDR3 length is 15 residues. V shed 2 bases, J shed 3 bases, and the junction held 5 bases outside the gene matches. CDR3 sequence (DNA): TGTGCCAGCAGTTACCCCGGACTAGTGACAGATACGCAGTATTTT. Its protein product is CASSYPGLVTDTQYF.

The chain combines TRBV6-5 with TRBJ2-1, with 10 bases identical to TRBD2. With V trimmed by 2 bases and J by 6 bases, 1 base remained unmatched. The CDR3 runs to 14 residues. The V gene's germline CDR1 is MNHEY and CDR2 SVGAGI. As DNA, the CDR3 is TGTGCCAGCAGTTACAAGCGGGGGGGCAATGAGCAGTTCTTC. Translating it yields CASSYKRGGNEQFF.